The clone carrying this T cell receptor (beta chain) has a handful of counts. Germline values: CDR1 GTSNPN, CDR2 SVGIG (reference sequence). There are 18 residues in the CDR3. The V segment lost 5 bases and the J segment 2 bases; nucleotides outside the gene matches: 12. These data belong to a study of cytomegalovirus exposure and HLA in healthy donors. The PCR employed 60 Vbeta primers together with 13 Jbeta primers. Only in-frame clones appear in the TCRdb table, and some are missing; sequencing was by immunoSEQ multiplex PCR. The profile shows approximately 200,000 clones, about 79% of them singletons.

The clonotype comes from a man younger than 35 in good health and CMV-seronegative. The chain has TRBV30 and TRBJ2-3; 14 bases agree with TRBD2. Input material: PBMCs. The CDR3 reads CAWEPTSGGAVNTDTQYF. The CDR3 nucleotides read TGTGCCTGGGAACCGACTAGCGGGGGGGCAGTAAACACAGATACGCAGTATTTT.